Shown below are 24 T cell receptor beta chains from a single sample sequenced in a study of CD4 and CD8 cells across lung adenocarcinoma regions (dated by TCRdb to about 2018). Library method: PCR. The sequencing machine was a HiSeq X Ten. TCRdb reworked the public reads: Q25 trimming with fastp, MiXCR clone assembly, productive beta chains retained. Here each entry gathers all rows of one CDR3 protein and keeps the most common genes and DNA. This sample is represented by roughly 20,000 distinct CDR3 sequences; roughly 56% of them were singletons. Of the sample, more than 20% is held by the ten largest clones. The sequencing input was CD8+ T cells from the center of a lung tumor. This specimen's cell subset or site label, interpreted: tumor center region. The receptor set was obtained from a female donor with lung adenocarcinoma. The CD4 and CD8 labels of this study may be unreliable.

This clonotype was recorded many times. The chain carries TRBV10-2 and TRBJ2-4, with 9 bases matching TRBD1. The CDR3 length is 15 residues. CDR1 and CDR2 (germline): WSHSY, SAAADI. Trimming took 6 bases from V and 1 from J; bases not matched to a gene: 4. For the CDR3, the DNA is TGCGCCAGCAGACAGGGGGCCGGGGCCAAAAACATTCAGTACTTC. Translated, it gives CASRQGAGAKNIQYF.

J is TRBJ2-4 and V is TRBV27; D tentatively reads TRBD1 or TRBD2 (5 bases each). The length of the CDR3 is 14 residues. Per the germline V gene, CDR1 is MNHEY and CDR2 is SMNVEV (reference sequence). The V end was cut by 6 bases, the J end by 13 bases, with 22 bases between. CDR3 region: CASRGLGAKNMQYF. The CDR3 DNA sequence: TGTGCCAGCAGGGGGCTGGGAGCCAAAAATATGCAGTACTTC.

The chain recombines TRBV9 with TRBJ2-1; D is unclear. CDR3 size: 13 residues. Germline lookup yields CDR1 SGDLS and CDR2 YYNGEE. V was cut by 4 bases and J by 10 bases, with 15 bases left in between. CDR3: CASSPRDEEEQFF. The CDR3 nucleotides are TGTGCCAGCAGCCCCAGAGACGAGGAAGAGCAGTTCTTC. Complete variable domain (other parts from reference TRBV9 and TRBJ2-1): DSGVTQTPKHLITATGQRVTLRCSPRSGDLSVYWYQQSLDQGLQFLIQYYNGEERAKGNILERFSAQQFPDLHSELNLSSLELGDSALYFCASSPRDEEEQFFGPGTRLTVL.

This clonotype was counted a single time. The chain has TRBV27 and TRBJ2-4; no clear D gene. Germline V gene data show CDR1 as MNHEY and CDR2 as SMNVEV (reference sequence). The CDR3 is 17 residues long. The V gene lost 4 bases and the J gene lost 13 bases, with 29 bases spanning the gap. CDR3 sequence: CASSSPLLLTATDTQYF. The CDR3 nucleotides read TGTGCCAGCAGTTCCCCACTTTTGCTCACCGCCACAGACACGCAGTACTTC.

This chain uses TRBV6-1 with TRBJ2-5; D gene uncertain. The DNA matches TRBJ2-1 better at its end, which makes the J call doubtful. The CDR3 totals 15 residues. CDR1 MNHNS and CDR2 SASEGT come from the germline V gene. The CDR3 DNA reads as TGTGCCAGTACTCGAGACGGTAACCCTTACAATGAGCAGTTCTTC. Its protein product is CASTRDGNPYNEQFF.

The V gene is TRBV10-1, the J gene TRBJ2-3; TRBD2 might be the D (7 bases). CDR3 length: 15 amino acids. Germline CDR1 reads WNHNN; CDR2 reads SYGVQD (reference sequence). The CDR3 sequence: CGGGPGGPDEDTQYF. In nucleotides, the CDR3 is TGCGGCGGCGGCCCGGGGGGCCCGGACGAAGATACGCAGTATTTT.

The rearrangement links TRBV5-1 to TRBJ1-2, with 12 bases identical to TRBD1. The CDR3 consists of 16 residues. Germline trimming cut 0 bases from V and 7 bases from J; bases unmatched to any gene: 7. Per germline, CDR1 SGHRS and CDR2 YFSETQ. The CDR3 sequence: CASSLGPGQGAFGYTF. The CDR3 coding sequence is TGCGCCAGCAGCTTGGGACCGGGACAGGGGGCGTTTGGCTACACCTTC.

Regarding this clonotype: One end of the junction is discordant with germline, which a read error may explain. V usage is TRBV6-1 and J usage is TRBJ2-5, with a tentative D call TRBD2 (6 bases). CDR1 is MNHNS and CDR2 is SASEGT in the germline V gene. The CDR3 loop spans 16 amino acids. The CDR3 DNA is TGTGCCAGCAGGGGAGACGGGGGAGGTGCGACAGAGACCCAGTACTTT. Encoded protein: CASRGDGGGATETQYF.

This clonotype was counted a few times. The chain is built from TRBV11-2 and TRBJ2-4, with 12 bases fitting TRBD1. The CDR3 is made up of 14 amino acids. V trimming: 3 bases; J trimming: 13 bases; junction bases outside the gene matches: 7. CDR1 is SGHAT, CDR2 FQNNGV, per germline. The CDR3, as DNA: TGTGCCAGCAGCTTGGGACAGGGGGCTGGGGAGCAGTACTTC. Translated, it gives CASSLGQGAGEQYF.

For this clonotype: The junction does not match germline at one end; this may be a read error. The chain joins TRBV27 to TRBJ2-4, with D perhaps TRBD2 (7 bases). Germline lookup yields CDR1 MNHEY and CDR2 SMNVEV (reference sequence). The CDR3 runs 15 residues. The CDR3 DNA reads TGTGCCAGGGGGAGGGGGGCGGGTTTCTCGGAGACCCAGTACTTT. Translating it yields CARGRGAGFSETQYF.

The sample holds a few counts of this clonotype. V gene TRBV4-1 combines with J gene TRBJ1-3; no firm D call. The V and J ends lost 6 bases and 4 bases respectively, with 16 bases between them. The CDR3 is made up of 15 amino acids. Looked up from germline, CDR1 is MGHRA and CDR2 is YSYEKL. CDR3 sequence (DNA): TGCGCCAGCAGTGTTCGAACGGGGTCAGGAAACACCATATATTTT. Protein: CASSVRTGSGNTIYF.

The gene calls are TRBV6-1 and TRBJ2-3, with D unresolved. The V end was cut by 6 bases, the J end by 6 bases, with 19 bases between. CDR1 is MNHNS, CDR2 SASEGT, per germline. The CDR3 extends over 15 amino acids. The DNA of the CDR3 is TGTGCCAGCAGGCGAAAGGCGCATCGGACGGATACGCAGTATTTT. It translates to CASRRKAHRTDTQYF.

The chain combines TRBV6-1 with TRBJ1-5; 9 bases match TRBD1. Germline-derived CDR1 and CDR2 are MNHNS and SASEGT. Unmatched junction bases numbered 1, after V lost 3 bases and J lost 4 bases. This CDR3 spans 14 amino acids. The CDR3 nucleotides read TGTGCCAGCAGTGAGGACAGGGGTAATCAGCCCCAGCATTTT. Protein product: CASSEDRGNQPQHF.

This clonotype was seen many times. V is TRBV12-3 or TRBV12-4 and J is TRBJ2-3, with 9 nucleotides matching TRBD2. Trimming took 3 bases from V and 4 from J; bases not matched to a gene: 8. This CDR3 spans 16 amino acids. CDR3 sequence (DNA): TGTGCCAGCAGTTTTAACGCGGGAGGGCCGGCAGATACGCAGTATTTT. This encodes CASSFNAGGPADTQYF.

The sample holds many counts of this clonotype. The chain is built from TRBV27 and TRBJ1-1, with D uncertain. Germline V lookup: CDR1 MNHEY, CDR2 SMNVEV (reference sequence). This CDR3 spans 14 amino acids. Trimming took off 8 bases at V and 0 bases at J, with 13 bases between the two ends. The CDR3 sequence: CASRLGRVNTEAFF. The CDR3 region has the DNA TGTGCCAGCCGCTTGGGGAGGGTGAACACTGAAGCTTTCTTT.

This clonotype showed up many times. The CDR3 DNA sequence: TGTGCCAGCAGATCAAGGGGTCAGCCCTACGAGCAGTACTTC. Protein product: CASRSRGQPYEQYF. The chain is built from TRBV6-5 and TRBJ2-7, with D maybe TRBD1 (5 bases). The germline V gene has CDR1 MNHEY and CDR2 SVGAGI. V was pared by 6 bases and J by 2 bases, with 14 bases between. The CDR3 loop spans 14 amino acids.

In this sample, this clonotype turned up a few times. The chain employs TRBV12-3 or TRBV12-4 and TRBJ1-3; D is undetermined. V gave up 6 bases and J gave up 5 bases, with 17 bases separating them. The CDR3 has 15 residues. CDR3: CASSPREGLRNTIYF. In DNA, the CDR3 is TGTGCCAGCAGCCCGAGGGAGGGATTGCGAAACACCATATATTTT.

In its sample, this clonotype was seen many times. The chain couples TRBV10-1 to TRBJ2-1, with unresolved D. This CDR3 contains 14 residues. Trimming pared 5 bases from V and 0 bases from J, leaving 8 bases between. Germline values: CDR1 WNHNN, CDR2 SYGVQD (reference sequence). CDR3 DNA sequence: TGCGCCAGCAGTCTAGGAAGCTCCTACAATGAGCAGTTCTTC. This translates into CASSLGSSYNEQFF.

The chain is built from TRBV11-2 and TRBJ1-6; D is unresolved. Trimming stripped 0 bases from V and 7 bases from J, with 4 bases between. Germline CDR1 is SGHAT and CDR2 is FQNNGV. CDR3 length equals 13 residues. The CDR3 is CASSLDLNSPLHF. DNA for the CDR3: TGTGCCAGCAGCTTAGATCTGAATTCACCCCTCCACTTT.

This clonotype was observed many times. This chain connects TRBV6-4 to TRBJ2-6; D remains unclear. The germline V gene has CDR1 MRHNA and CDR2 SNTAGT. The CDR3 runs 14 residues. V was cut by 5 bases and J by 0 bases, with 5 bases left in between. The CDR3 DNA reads TGTGCCAGCAGTCCGGACTCTGGGGCCAACGTCCTGACTTTC. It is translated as CASSPDSGANVLTF.

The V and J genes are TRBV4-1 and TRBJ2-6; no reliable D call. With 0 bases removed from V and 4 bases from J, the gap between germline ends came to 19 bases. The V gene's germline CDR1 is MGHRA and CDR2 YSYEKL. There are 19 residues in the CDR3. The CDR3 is CASSQDSARLKTGANVLTF. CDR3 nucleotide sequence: TGCGCCAGCAGCCAAGATAGTGCGCGGTTAAAGACGGGGGCCAACGTCCTGACTTTC.

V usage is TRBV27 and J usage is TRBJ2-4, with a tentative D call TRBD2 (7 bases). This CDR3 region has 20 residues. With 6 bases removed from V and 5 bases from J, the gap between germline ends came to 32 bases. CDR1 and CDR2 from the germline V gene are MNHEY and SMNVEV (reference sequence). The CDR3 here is CASRSRAVGGGARAQNIQYF. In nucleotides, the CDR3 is TGTGCCAGCAGGTCAAGGGCGGTGGGAGGGGGGGCCAGGGCCCAAAACATTCAGTACTTC.

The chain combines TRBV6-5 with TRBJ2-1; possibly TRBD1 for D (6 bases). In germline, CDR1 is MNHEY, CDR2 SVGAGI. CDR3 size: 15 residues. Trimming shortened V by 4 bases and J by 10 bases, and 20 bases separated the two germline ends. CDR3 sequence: CASSFESTGISEQFF. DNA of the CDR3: TGTGCCAGCAGTTTCGAGTCTACAGGGATAAGCGAGCAGTTCTTC.

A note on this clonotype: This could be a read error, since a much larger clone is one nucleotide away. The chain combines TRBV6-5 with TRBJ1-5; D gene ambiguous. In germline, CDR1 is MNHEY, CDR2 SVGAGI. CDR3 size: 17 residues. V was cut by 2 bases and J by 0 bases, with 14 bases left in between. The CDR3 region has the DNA TGTGCCAGCAGTTACACCAGCCCGGCCAGTAGCAATCAGCCCCAGCATTTT. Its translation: CASSYTSPASSNQPQHF.